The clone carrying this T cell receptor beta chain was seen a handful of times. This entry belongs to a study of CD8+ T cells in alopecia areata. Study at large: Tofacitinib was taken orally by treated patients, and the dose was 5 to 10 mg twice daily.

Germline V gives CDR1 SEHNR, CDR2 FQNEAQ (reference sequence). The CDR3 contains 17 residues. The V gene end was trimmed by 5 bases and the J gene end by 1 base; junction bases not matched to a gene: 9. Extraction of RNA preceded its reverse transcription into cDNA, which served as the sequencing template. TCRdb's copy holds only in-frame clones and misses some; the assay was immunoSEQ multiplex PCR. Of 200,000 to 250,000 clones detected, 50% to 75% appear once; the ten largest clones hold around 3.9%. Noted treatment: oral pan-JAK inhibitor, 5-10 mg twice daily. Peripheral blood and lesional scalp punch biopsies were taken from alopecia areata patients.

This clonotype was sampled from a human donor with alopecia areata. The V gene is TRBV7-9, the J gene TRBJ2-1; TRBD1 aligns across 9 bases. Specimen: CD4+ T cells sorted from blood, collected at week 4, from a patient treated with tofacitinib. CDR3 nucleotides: TGTGCCAGCAGCCCACCCGTGGACAGGGGATCCTACAATGAGCAGTTCTTC. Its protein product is CASSPPVDRGSYNEQFF.